A selection of T cell receptor beta chains follows, all from one sample in a study of T cells after posttransplantation cyclophosphamide. Assay: immunoSEQ multiplex PCR; the TCRdb copy retains only in-frame clones and omits some. The sample has 66,000 or so clones, around 93% seen once; the top ten hold nearly 3%. Sequenced: PBMCs. The source of these receptors is a young woman in good health and a related stem cell transplant donor. Both conserved end residues are part of each CDR3. A D gene is named only where the DNA matches it firmly. Some rows mark clone size as missing; the rest say once, few, many or name a class of expanded clone.

DNA: TGTGCCAGTAGTATAGTCGGCGTCAGCGCCGAGCAGTACTTC
CDR3: CASSIVGVSAEQYF
D: -
J: TRBJ2-7
V: TRBV19
size: -

DNA: TGTGCCAGCAGCTTGGGACAGGGGACTCAAGAGACCCAGTACTTC
CDR3: CASSLGQGTQETQYF
D: TRBD1
J: TRBJ2-5
V: TRBV5-6
size: -

DNA: TGTGCCAGCAGCTTGCGGATCTGGGGGGGCACAGATACGCAGTATTTT
CDR3: CASSLRIWGGTDTQYF
D: -
J: TRBJ2-3
V: TRBV5-4
size: -

DNA: TGTGCCAGCAGTGATCTTGAGTATGGCTACACCTTC
CDR3: CASSDLEYGYTF
D: -
J: TRBJ1-2
V: TRBV2
size: once

DNA: TGTGCCAGCAGCTTAAGTTCCTTCGGGGCAGATACGCAGTATTTT
CDR3: CASSLSSFGADTQYF
D: -
J: TRBJ2-3
V: TRBV11-2
size: -

DNA: TGTGCCAGCAGTGAGGTGCGAAATCAGCCCCAGCATTTT
CDR3: CASSEVRNQPQHF
D: -
J: TRBJ1-5
V: TRBV6-1
size: -

DNA: TGTGCCAGCAGCTCTAGCGGGGGGGCGGGCTACAATGAGCAGTTCTTC
CDR3: CASSSSGGAGYNEQFF
D: TRBD2
J: TRBJ2-1
V: TRBV7-3
size: -

DNA: TGCAGCGTTGATAGTGGAGGGAACACCATATATTTT
CDR3: CSVDSGGNTIYF
D: -
J: TRBJ1-3
V: TRBV29-1
size: -

DNA: TGTGCCAGCAGGCGTACAGAGAACTATGGCTACACCTTC
CDR3: CASRRTENYGYTF
D: -
J: TRBJ1-2
V: TRBV7-2
size: once

DNA: TGTGCCAGCAGCCAGGGACAGGGCTTGGGCACTGAAGCTTTCTTT
CDR3: CASSQGQGLGTEAFF
D: TRBD1
J: TRBJ1-1
V: TRBV4-2
size: -

DNA: TGTGCCAGCAGCGGACAGGGGAGTACTGAAGCTTTCTTT
CDR3: CASSGQGSTEAFF
D: TRBD1
J: TRBJ1-1
V: TRBV7-2
size: -

DNA: TGTGCCAGCAGTAGAGGTGTAGGGGGGGCAGAGACCCAGTACTTC
CDR3: CASSRGVGGAETQYF
D: -
J: TRBJ2-5
V: TRBV27
size: once

DNA: TGTGCCAGCAGTTACGGGACAGGGTCTAGTGAGACCCAGTACTTC
CDR3: CASSYGTGSSETQYF
D: TRBD1
J: TRBJ2-5
V: TRBV27
size: -

DNA: TGTGCCAGCACCAAGGCCGGGGGTGGCTACACCTTC
CDR3: CASTKAGGGYTF
D: -
J: TRBJ1-2
V: TRBV6-5
size: -

DNA: TGTGCCAGCAGCCCCGTAGTTGGAAACACCATATATTTT
CDR3: CASSPVVGNTIYF
D: -
J: TRBJ1-3
V: TRBV5-5
size: -

DNA: TGTGCCAGCAGAGTCACGGGATTCGGGTTTGAGCAGTTCTTC
CDR3: CASRVTGFGFEQFF
D: -
J: TRBJ2-1
V: TRBV6-1
size: -

DNA: TGTGCCAGCAGTTCCCCCGGGACAGGGTACTACGAGCAGTACTTC
CDR3: CASSSPGTGYYEQYF
D: TRBD1
J: TRBJ2-7
V: TRBV6-5
size: -

DNA: TGCGCCAGCAGCCAAGAGGGGGGACTAGTGCGGTCCAATGAGCAGTTCTTC
CDR3: CASSQEGGLVRSNEQFF
D: TRBD2
J: TRBJ2-1
V: TRBV4-3
size: -